The present entry profiles one TCR beta chain with its context. This CDR3 is also generated by other DNA sequences in the sample. This specimen comes from a study of blood T cell repertoires in COVID-19. As for the study in general: COVID-19 samples, acute and convalescent, were from the United States, Italy and Spain. The cDNA or gDNA used as material had been derived from T cells, B-cell-depleted T cells, or PBMCs.

V was pared by 2 bases and J by 2 bases, with 7 bases between. This CDR3 has 15 amino acids. CDR1 and CDR2 (germline): MNHNY, SVGAGI (reference sequence). Methods used by the authors: Estimation of nucleated cell counts relied on the amplification of reference gene primers. The repertoire was sequenced with immunoSEQ multiplex PCR; TCRdb's copy has only in-frame clones and lacks some. V and J calls plus clone size are reproduced from that table; the DNA served to infer D and trimming. Of 250,000 or so clones listed, around nine tenths are singletons. Source material: peripheral blood. This clonotype was sampled from a woman in her sixties or seventies with active or convalescent COVID-19. The genes are TRBV6-6 and TRBJ2-6; D unresolved. The CDR3 spells CASSYGQAGANVLTF. The CDR3 bases are TGTGCCAGCAGTTACGGTCAGGCTGGGGCCAACGTCCTGACTTTC.